This entry describes one T cell receptor (beta chain). Its antigen is unidentified. This entry belongs to a study of CD8 T cells in ankylosing spondylitis. CDR1 SQVTM and CDR2 ANQGSEA come from the germline V gene. The CDR3 spans 15 residues. Trimming shortened V by 5 bases and J by 0 bases, and 13 bases separated the two germline ends. Study-wide points: Fewer than 10 highly homologous variants made up a TCR beta motif that seemed to typify ankylosing spondylitis blood.

Libraries for TCR beta were made by quantitative 5'-RACE with molecular barcodes. From the 5' RACE reads, TCRdb called clonotypes with MiXCR, one entry per CDR3 protein. The sample yields around 480,000 distinct CDR3 sequences, roughly 17% seen once. This clonotype originated in a male donor with ankylosing spondylitis. The sample consisted of blood, either unsorted or a sorted T cell fraction (not recorded which). The rearrangement joins TRBV29-1 to TRBJ2-2; D is possibly TRBD2 (6 bases). The CDR3 spells CSVRDSKANTGELFF. In nucleotides, the CDR3 is TGCAGCGTTCGGGACTCCAAGGCGAACACCGGGGAGCTGTTTTTT.